The clone carrying this T cell receptor beta chain turned up a few times. Its antigen is still unknown. Generated by immunoSEQ multiplex PCR, the TCRdb table keeps only in-frame clones and is missing some. The sample holds approximately 73,000 clones, 80% to 90% seen once. The entry originates in a study of OX40 agonist ivuxolimab in advanced cancers. Study context: The group had a mean age of about 60 years, ranged from 23 to 79, and was roughly 83% male.

The study, taken as a whole, reports: A proportion of nonresponders additionally exhibited low normalized T-cell clonal expansion.

V dropped 3 bases and J dropped 5 bases, with 11 bases sitting between them. CDR3 length: 13 amino acids. Germline CDR1 is SGHNT and CDR2 is YYREEE (reference sequence). Sequenced material: CD4+ or CD8+ T cells sorted from blood, taken in a trial of the OX40 agonist ivuxolimab. This rearrangement joins TRBV5-4 to TRBJ1-2; D perhaps matches TRBD1 (5 bases). This TCR was recovered from an adult with an advanced solid tumor such as melanoma, head and neck, liver or kidney cancer. CDR3 nucleotide sequence: TGTGCCAGCAGCTGGGACGCCCTATATGGCTACACCTTC. It yields the protein CASSWDALYGYTF.